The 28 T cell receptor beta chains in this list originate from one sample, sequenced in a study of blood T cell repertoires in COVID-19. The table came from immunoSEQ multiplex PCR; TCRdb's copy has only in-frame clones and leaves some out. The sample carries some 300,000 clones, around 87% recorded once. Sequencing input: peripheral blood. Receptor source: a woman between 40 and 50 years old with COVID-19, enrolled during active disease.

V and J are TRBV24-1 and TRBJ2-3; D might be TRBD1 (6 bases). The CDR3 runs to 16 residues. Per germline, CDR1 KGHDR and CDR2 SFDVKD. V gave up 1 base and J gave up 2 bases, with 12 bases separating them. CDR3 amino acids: CATSDFTRTATDTQYF. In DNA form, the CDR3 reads TGTGCCACCAGTGATTTTACCAGGACAGCCACAGATACGCAGTATTTT.

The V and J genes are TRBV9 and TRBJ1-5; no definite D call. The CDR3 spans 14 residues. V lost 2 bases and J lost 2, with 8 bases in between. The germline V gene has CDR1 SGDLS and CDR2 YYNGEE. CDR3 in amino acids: CASSVSYGNQPQHF. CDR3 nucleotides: TGTGCCAGCAGCGTGAGTTATGGCAATCAGCCCCAGCATTTT.

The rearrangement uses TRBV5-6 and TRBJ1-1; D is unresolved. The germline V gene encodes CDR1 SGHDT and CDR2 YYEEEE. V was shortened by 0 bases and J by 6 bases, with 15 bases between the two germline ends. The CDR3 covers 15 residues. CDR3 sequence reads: CASSLGRWPSAEAFF. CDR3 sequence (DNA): TGTGCCAGCAGCTTGGGGAGGTGGCCCTCAGCTGAAGCTTTCTTT.

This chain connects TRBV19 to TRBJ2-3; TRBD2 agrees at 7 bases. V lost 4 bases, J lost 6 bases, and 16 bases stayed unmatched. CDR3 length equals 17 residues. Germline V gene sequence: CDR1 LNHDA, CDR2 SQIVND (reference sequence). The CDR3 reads CASSKPPVGGSGDTQYF. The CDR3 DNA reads TGTGCCAGTAGTAAGCCCCCCGTCGGCGGGAGTGGGGATACGCAGTATTTT. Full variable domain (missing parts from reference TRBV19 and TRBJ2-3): DGGITQSPKYLFRKEGQNVTLSCEQNLNHDAMYWYRQDPGQGLRLIYYSQIVNDFQKGDIAEGYSVSREKKESFPLTVTSAQKNPTAFYLCASSKPPVGGSGDTQYFGPGTRLTVL.

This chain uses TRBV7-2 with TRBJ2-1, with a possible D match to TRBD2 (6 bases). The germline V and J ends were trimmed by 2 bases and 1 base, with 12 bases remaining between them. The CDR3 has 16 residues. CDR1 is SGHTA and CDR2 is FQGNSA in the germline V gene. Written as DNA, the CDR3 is TGTGCCAGCAGCTTAAGTACGGGAGTGTCCTACAATGAGCAGTTCTTC. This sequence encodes CASSLSTGVSYNEQFF.

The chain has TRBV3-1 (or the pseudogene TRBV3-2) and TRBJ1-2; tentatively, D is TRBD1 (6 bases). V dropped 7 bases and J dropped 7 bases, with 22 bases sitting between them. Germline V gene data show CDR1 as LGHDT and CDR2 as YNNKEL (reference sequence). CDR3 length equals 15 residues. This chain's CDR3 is CASNQASGGASGYTF. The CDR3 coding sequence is TGTGCCAGCAACCAGGCCTCGGGGGGCGCCTCTGGCTACACCTTC.

The CDR3 nucleotides are TGCGCCAGCAGCTCAGGACAGGGATTCACCGGGGAGCTGTTTTTT. The encoded protein is CASSSGQGFTGELFF. This chain uses TRBV5-1 with TRBJ2-2; 8 positions match TRBD1. Trimming at V came to 3 bases and at J to 4 bases, leaving 5 bases not matched to a gene. Germline CDR1 reads SGHRS; CDR2 reads YFSETQ. This CDR3 contains 15 residues.

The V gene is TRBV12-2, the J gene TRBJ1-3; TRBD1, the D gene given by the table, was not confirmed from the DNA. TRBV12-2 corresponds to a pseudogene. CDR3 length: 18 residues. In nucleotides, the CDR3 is TGTGCAAGTCGCTTAGCCTCCGCAGGGGGGAACTCTGGAAACACCATATATTTT. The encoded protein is CASRLASAGGNSGNTIYF.

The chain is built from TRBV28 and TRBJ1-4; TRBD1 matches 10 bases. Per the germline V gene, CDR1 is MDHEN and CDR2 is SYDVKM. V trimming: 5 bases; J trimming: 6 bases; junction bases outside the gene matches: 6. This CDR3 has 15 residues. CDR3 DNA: TGTGCCAGCAGTCCAGCCGGGACAGGGGATGAAAAACTGTTTTTT. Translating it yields CASSPAGTGDEKLFF.

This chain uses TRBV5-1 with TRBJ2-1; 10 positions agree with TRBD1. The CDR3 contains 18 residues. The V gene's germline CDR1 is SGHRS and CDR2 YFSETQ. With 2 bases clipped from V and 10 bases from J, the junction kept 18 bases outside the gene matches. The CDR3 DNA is TGCGCCAGCAGCTTAGGGACAGGGGAGGCGGGGGCCCCTGTGGAGCAGTTCTTC. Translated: CASSLGTGEAGAPVEQFF.

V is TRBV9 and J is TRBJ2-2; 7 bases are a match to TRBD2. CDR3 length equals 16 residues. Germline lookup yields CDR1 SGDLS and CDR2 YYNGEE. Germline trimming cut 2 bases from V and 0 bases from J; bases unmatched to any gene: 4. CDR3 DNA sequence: TGTGCCAGCAGCGTCCTAGCGGACACGAACACCGGGGAGCTGTTTTTT. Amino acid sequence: CASSVLADTNTGELFF. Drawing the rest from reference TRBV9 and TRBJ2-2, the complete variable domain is DSGVTQTPKHLITATGQRVTLRCSPRSGDLSVYWYQQSLDQGLQFLIQYYNGEERAKGNILERFSAQQFPDLHSELNLSSLELGDSALYFCASSVLADTNTGELFFGEGSRLTVL.

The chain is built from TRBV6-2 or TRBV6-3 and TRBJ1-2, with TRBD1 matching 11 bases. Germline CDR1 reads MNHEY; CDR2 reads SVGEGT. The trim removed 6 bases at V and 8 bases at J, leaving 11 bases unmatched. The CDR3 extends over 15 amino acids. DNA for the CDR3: TGTGCCAGCAGCGAAAGGACAGGGGGCCGCGCAGGCTACACCTTC. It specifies CASSERTGGRAGYTF.

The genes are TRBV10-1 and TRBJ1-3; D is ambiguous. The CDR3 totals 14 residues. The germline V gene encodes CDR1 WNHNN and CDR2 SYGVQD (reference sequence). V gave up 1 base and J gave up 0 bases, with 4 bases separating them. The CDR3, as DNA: TGCGCCAGCAGTGAGTACAGCTCTGGAAACACCATATATTTT. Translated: CASSEYSSGNTIYF.

The CDR3: CASSSPKNTEAFF. The CDR3 nucleotides are TGCGCCAGCAGCTCCCCAAAGAACACTGAAGCTTTCTTT. The chain employs TRBV5-1 and TRBJ1-1; D unresolved. CDR3 length equals 13 residues. CDR1 and CDR2 from the germline V gene are SGHRS and YFSETQ. V was shortened by 3 bases and J by 1 base, with 7 bases between the two germline ends.

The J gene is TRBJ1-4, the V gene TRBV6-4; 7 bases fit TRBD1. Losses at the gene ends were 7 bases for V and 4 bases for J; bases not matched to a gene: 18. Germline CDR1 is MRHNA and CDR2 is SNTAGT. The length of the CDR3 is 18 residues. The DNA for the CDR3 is TGTGCCAGCATCGGAGGGGACAGACGGTGCGCTCTTAATGAAAAACTGTTTTTT. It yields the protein CASIGGDRRCALNEKLFF.

The CDR3 nucleotides read TGTGCCAGCACCGTGGACAGGGGGCGAGAGACCCAGTACTTC. This codes for CASTVDRGRETQYF. The chain is built from TRBV28 and TRBJ2-5; the match to TRBD1 covers 11 bases. V shed 7 bases and J 4 bases; nucleotides not matched to a gene: 5. Germline CDR1 MDHEN, CDR2 SYDVKM. This CDR3 contains 14 residues.

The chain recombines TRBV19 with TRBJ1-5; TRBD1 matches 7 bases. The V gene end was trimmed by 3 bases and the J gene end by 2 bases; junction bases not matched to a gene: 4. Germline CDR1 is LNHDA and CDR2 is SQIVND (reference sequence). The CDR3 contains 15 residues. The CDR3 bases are TGTGCCAGTAGTATCGACAGGGCGGGCAATCAGCCCCAGCATTTT. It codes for CASSIDRAGNQPQHF.

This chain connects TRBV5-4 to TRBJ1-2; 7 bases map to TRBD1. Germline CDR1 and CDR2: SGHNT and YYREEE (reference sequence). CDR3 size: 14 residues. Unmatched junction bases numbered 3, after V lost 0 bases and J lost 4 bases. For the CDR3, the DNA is TGTGCCAGCAGCTTGGACAGGGGCCTCTATGGCTACACCTTC. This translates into CASSLDRGLYGYTF.

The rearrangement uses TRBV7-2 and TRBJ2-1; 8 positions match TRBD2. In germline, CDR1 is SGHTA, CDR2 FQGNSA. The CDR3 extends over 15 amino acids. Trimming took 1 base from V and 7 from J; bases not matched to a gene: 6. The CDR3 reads CASSLVAASGNEQFF. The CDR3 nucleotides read TGTGCCAGCAGCTTAGTAGCCGCTAGCGGGAATGAGCAGTTCTTC.

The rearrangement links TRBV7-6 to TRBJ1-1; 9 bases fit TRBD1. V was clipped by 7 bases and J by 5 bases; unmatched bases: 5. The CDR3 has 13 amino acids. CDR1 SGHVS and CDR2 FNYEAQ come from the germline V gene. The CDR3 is CASTTGGFTEAFF. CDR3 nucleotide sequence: TGTGCCAGCACAACAGGGGGCTTTACTGAAGCTTTCTTT.

The CDR3 reads CASSLSGTGVTGELFF. CDR3 nucleotides: TGTGCCAGCAGCTTAAGTGGGACAGGGGTAACCGGGGAGCTGTTTTTT. The chain combines TRBV7-3 with TRBJ2-2, with 10 bases lining up with TRBD1. Trimming took 1 base from V and 5 from J; bases not matched to a gene: 4. Germline CDR1 and CDR2: SGHTA and FQGTGA. The CDR3 runs to 16 residues.

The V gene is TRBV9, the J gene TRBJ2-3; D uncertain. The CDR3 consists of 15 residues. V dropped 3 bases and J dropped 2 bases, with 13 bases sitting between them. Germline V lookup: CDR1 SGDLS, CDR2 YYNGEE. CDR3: CASSAVVTHTDTQYF. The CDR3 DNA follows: TGTGCCAGCAGCGCCGTAGTCACTCACACAGATACGCAGTATTTT.

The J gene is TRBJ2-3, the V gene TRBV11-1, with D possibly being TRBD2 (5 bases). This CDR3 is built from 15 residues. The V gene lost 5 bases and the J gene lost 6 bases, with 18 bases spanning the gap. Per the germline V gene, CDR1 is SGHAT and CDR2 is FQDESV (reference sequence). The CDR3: CASSPTLPGEDTQYF. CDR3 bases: TGTGCCAGCAGCCCCACATTACCTGGGGAGGATACGCAGTATTTT.

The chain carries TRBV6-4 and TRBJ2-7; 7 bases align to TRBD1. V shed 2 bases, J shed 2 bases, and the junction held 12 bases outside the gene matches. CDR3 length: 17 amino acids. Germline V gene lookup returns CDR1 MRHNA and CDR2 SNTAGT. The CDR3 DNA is TGTGCCAGCAGTGACGAGACAGGGAGCGTCGGAGCCTACGAGCAGTACTTC. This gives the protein CASSDETGSVGAYEQYF.

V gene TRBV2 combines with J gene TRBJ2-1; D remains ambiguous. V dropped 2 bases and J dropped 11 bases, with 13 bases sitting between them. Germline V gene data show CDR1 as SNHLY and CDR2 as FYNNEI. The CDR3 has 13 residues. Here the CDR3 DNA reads TGTGCCAGCAGTGAAAATTCCGGGTATCAGCAGTTCTTC. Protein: CASSENSGYQQFF.

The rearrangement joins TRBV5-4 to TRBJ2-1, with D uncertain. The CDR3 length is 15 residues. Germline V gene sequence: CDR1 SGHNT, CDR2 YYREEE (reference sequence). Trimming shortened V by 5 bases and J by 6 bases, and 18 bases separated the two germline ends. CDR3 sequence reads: CASSSSLVPGNEQFF. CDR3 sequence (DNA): TGTGCCAGCAGTTCCTCCCTGGTGCCAGGCAATGAGCAGTTCTTC. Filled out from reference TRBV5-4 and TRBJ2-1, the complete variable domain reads ETGVTQSPTHLIKTRGQQVTLRCSSQSGHNTVSWYQQALGQGPQFIFQYYREEENGRGNFPPRFSGLQFPNYSSELNVNALELDDSALYLCASSSSLVPGNEQFFGPGTRLTVL.

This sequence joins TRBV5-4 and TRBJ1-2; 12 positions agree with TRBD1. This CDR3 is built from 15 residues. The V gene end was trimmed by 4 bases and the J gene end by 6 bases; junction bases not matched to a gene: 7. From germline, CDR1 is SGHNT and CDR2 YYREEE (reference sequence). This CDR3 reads CASSISGTGGHGYTF. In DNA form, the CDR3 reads TGTGCCAGCAGCATATCCGGGACAGGGGGCCATGGCTACACCTTC.

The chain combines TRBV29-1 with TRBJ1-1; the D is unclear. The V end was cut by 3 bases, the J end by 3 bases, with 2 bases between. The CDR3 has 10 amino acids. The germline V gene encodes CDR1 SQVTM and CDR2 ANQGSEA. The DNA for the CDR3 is TGCAGCGTTGACTACACTGAAGCTTTCTTT. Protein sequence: CSVDYTEAFF.